The 20 T cell receptor beta chains listed next were all sequenced from one sample in a study of blood T cell repertoires in COVID-19. Clones were sequenced by immunoSEQ multiplex PCR, and TCRdb holds only the in-frame ones, with some missing. The data hold some 140,000 clones, with 70% to 90% observed a single time. What was sequenced was peripheral blood. All receptors come from a woman aged 50 to 65 who had recovered from COVID-19.

The chain combines TRBV18 with TRBJ2-7, with D perhaps matching TRBD2 (7 bases). The V end was cut by 3 bases, the J end by 4 bases, with 25 bases between. This CDR3 contains 18 residues. The germline gives CDR1 KGHSH, CDR2 LQKENI. The CDR3 DNA sequence: TGTGCCAGCTCACCGGTTTTGGGGGGGGCGGCAGGAAGATACGAGCAGTACTTC. It specifies CASSPVLGGAAGRYEQYF.

The rearrangement uses TRBV18 and TRBJ2-7; tentative D call: TRBD2 (6 bases). Germline V lookup: CDR1 KGHSH, CDR2 LQKENI. The CDR3 has 15 residues. V was pared by 4 bases and J by 0 bases, with 13 bases between. The CDR3 sequence is CASSQTSGSSYEQYF. CDR3 DNA: TGTGCCAGCTCACAAACCTCCGGGAGCTCCTACGAGCAGTACTTC.

This clone showed up many times. The V gene is TRBV24-1, the J gene TRBJ2-7; 8 bases agree with TRBD2. V lost 2 bases, J lost 3 bases, and 2 bases stayed unmatched. Germline V lookup: CDR1 KGHDR, CDR2 SFDVKD. The CDR3 is 14 amino acids. The DNA of the CDR3 is TGTGCCACCAGTGATTCCCTAGCGGGCTACGAGCAGTACTTC. Amino acids: CATSDSLAGYEQYF.

The chain carries TRBV10-3 and TRBJ2-7; 10 positions agree with TRBD2. In germline, CDR1 is ENHRY, CDR2 SYGVKD. V was clipped by 5 bases and J by 7 bases; unmatched bases: 11. This CDR3 spans 15 amino acids. For the CDR3, the DNA is TGTGCCATCAGTCTAGCGGGAGAAGGTAGGGGGGAGCAGTACTTC. Its translation: CAISLAGEGRGEQYF.

The chain carries TRBV5-6 and TRBJ2-5, with 13 bases identical to TRBD2. The CDR3 is made up of 15 amino acids. Germline trimming cut 2 bases from V and 4 bases from J; bases unmatched to any gene: 2. The V gene's germline CDR1 is SGHDT and CDR2 YYEEEE. CDR3 bases: TGTGCCAGCAGCTTTCGACTAGCGGGAGGAGAGACCCAGTACTTC. It yields the protein CASSFRLAGGETQYF.

The chain has TRBV7-9 and TRBJ2-2, with D possibly TRBD2 on 6 matching bases. CDR3 length: 16 amino acids. The V end was cut by 5 bases, the J end by 2 bases, with 15 bases between. Germline V gene sequence: CDR1 SEHNR, CDR2 FQNEAQ (reference sequence). The CDR3 sequence: CASSPDRGGNTGELFF. The CDR3 DNA follows: TGTGCCAGCAGCCCCGACCGGGGAGGAAACACCGGGGAGCTGTTTTTT. Filled out from reference TRBV7-9 and TRBJ2-2, the complete variable domain reads DTGVSQNPRHKITKRGQNVTFRCDPISEHNRLYWYRQTLGQGPEFLTYFQNEAQLEKSRLLSDRFSAERPKGSFSTLEIQRTEQGDSAMYLCASSPDRGGNTGELFFGEGSRLTVL.

V gene TRBV23-1 combines with J gene TRBJ2-1, with 8 bases identical to TRBD2. Being an ORF, TRBV23-1 has a function that is uncertain. Germline trimming cut 9 bases from V and 5 bases from J; bases unmatched to any gene: 9. The CDR3 is 14 residues long. DNA for the CDR3: TGCGCCAGTTTTACCGGGACTAGACACAATGAGCAGTTCTTC. It codes for CASFTGTRHNEQFF.

V gene TRBV2 combines with J gene TRBJ1-1; TRBD1 agrees at 11 bases. Trimming cost V 3 bases and J 5 bases; bases outside gene matches: 5. CDR3 length: 15 amino acids. Germline loops: CDR1 SNHLY, CDR2 FYNNEI. The CDR3 here is CASSERDRGATEAFF. In DNA, the CDR3 is TGTGCCAGCAGTGAGCGGGACAGGGGGGCGACTGAAGCTTTCTTT.

This clone was detected a few times. V and J are TRBV19 and TRBJ1-2; 8 nucleotides align to TRBD1. V lost 5 bases, J lost 7 bases, and 6 bases stayed unmatched. CDR3 size: 13 residues. Germline V CDR1 and CDR2: LNHDA, SQIVND (reference sequence). This CDR3 is CASSPRDRGGYTF. The CDR3 DNA reads as TGTGCCAGTAGTCCCCGCGACAGGGGTGGCTACACCTTC.

The rearrangement links TRBV5-4 to TRBJ2-7; 12 bases agree with TRBD2. V shed 3 bases, J shed 9 bases, and the junction held 10 bases outside the gene matches. The germline gives CDR1 SGHNT, CDR2 YYREEE (reference sequence). The CDR3 sequence is 15 residues long. In DNA form, the CDR3 reads TGTGCCAGCAGCTGGAAGGGGGCGACTAGCGGGGGGCAGTACTTC. This encodes CASSWKGATSGGQYF.

The chain combines TRBV5-4 with TRBJ2-3, with D perhaps matching TRBD2 (6 bases). Per germline, CDR1 SGHNT and CDR2 YYREEE (reference sequence). The CDR3 consists of 15 residues. The V gene lost 4 bases and the J gene lost 4 bases, with 16 bases spanning the gap. The CDR3 sequence is CASSLDGGSADTQYF. In DNA, the CDR3 is TGTGCCAGCAGCCTCGATGGGGGGTCGGCAGATACGCAGTATTTT.

The J gene is TRBJ2-4, the V gene TRBV4-1; 7 nucleotides agree with TRBD2. CDR1 is MGHRA, CDR2 YSYEKL, per germline. The junction had 12 bases not matched to a gene; V was cut back by 0 bases and J by 10 bases. CDR3 length: 16 residues. CDR3 amino acids: CASSQELAGVYFIQYF. Here the CDR3 DNA reads TGCGCCAGCAGCCAAGAATTGGCGGGGGTGTACTTTATTCAGTACTTC.

This chain links TRBV5-4 with TRBJ2-3; 9 bases are shared with TRBD1. The V and J ends lost 7 bases and 0 bases, in that order; junction bases with no gene match: 9. There are 16 residues in the CDR3. Germline-derived CDR1 and CDR2 are SGHNT and YYREEE (reference sequence). CDR3 loop: CASWDREETSTDTQYF. In DNA, the CDR3 is TGTGCCAGCTGGGACAGGGAAGAGACTAGCACAGATACGCAGTATTTT.

The rearrangement links TRBV7-3 to TRBJ1-1; 7 nucleotides match TRBD1. This CDR3 comprises 14 residues. The germline V gene has CDR1 SGHTA and CDR2 FQGTGA. V lost 8 bases and J lost 2; bases outside the gene matches: 8. CDR3 in amino acids: CASALGQLNTEAFF. The CDR3 coding sequence is TGTGCCAGCGCGTTGGGACAGCTTAACACTGAAGCTTTCTTT.

This chain connects TRBV5-5 to TRBJ1-2, with unresolved D. The germline gives CDR1 SGHKS, CDR2 YYEKEE (reference sequence). This CDR3 comprises 15 residues. V was cut by 4 bases and J by 0 bases, with 13 bases left in between. This CDR3 is CASSPPRLSNYGYTF. In nucleotides, the CDR3 is TGTGCCAGCAGCCCCCCGCGTCTCTCTAACTATGGCTACACCTTC.

The chain employs TRBV19 and TRBJ2-2, with 9 bases identical to TRBD2. The CDR3 is 16 amino acids. Germline-derived CDR1 and CDR2 are LNHDA and SQIVND (reference sequence). The V gene end was trimmed by 3 bases and the J gene end by 6 bases; junction bases not matched to a gene: 8. The CDR3 coding sequence is TGTGCCAGTAGTATCGAAGGCGGGAGGGTGGCCGGGGAGCTGTTTTTT. It codes for CASSIEGGRVAGELFF.

The DNA for the CDR3 is TGTGCCAGCAGCGAAGGAGACACTGAAGCTTTCTTT. Its protein is CASSEGDTEAFF. The rearrangement uses TRBV11-3 and TRBJ1-1; D unclear. The V end was cut by 5 bases, the J end by 3 bases, with 7 bases between. Germline CDR1 reads SGHNT; CDR2 reads YENEEA. The CDR3 is made up of 12 amino acids.

The chain combines TRBV28 with TRBJ2-7, with no clear D. Germline loops: CDR1 MDHEN, CDR2 SYDVKM. V was cut by 6 bases and J by 5 bases, with 11 bases left in between. The CDR3 runs 12 residues. CDR3 in DNA: TGTGCCAGCAGCACGCGGTCCGACGAGCAGTACTTC. Its translation: CASSTRSDEQYF.

V and J are TRBV4-1 and TRBJ2-5; maybe TRBD2 (5 bases). Germline CDR1 is MGHRA and CDR2 is YSYEKL. The ends were cut back, 1 base at V and 4 bases at J, with 13 bases in the middle. The CDR3 covers 15 residues. The CDR3: CASSQGTRAGETQYF. Written as DNA, the CDR3 is TGCGCCAGCAGCCAAGGGACCCGGGCGGGAGAGACCCAGTACTTC.

J is TRBJ1-2 and V is TRBV6-5, with 9 bases that match TRBD1. With V trimmed by 6 bases and J by 4 bases, 9 bases remained unmatched. Germline V CDR1 and CDR2: MNHEY, SVGAGI. This CDR3 contains 15 residues. CDR3 amino acids: CASRPTGGLIYGYTF. CDR3 nucleotide sequence: TGTGCCAGCAGACCAACAGGGGGCCTGATCTATGGCTACACCTTC.